This T cell receptor (beta chain) derives from a study of T cell repertoires in cytomegalovirus infection. About the study: Matching HLA type and CMV infection were both indicated by public TCR beta signatures.

Study-level results: Individuals carrying CMV plus the relevant HLA were identified by cumulative frequency of public TCR beta families. Clonotypes of TCR beta that were HLA-C-restricted and CMV-specific dominated the ex vivo response.

This clonotype showed up just a few times. No antigen is known for it. V was pared by 4 bases and J by 7 bases, with 4 bases of the junction left unmatched. Germline V gene lookup returns CDR1 SGHNT and CDR2 YYREEE (reference sequence). There are 13 residues in the CDR3. A single record per CDR3 protein comes from TCRdb applying MiXCR to the reads. This repertoire shows some 150,000 distinct CDR3 sequences, around 22% found once; its top ten account for over 9.5%. This chain joins TRBV5-4 and TRBJ2-7; 11 bases match TRBD2. The sequence was obtained from a human donor in good health (CMV status not recorded). Some clones in this sample may be carry-over from other donors' samples. The sequenced sample was PBMCs. The CDR3 sequence: CASSRTSGLEQYF. The CDR3 DNA reads as TGTGCCAGCAGCAGGACTAGCGGGCTTGAGCAGTACTTC. Full variable domain (missing parts from reference TRBV5-4 and TRBJ2-7): ETGVTQSPTHLIKTRGQQVTLRCSSQSGHNTVSWYQQALGQGPQFIFQYYREEENGRGNFPPRFSGLQFPNYSSELNVNALELDDSALYLCASSRTSGLEQYFGPGTRLTVT.